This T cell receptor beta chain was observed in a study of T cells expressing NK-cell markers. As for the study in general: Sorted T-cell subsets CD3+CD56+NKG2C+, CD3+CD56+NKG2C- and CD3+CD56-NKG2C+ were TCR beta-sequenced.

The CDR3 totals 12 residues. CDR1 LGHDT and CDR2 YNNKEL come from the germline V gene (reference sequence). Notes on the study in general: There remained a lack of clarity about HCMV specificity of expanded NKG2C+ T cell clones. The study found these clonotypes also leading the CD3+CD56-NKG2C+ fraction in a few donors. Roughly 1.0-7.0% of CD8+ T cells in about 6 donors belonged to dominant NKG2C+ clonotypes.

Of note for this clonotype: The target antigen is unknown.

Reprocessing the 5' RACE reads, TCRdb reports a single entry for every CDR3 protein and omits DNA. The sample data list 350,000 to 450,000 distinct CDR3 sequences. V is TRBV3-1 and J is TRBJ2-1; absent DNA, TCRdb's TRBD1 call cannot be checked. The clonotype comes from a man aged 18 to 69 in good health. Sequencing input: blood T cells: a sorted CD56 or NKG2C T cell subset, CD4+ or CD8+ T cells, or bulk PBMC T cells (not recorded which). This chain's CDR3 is CASSQDGTGPFF.